A selection of T cell receptor beta chains follows, all from one sample in a study of shared clonotypes between healthy human individuals. Assay: immunoSEQ multiplex PCR; the TCRdb copy retains only in-frame clones and omits some. Of about 590,000 clones listed, around 95% were seen once; the top ten hold roughly 0.1%. The specimen was naive CD8+ T cells sorted from blood. These receptors were collected from a woman under 40 in good health. Both conserved end residues are part of each CDR3. Each record gives: CDR3 DNA, CDR3 protein, D gene, J gene, CDR3 length, clone size, V gene. D genes are given only for firm matches. Where a row states a size, it is once, few, many or the class of an expanded clone; other rows omit it.

DNA: TGTGCCAGCAGCTTACAGGGCCAGGACGTTGAGCAGTTCTTC
CDR3: CASSLQGQDVEQFF
D: -
J: TRBJ2-1
length: 14
size: -
V: TRBV7-9

DNA: TGTGCCAGCTCACAATTGGATAGAGTGCCCTACGAGCAGTACTTC
CDR3: CASSQLDRVPYEQYF
D: -
J: TRBJ2-7
length: 15
size: -
V: TRBV18

DNA: TGTGCCAGCAGCGCAGCGGGAGGCGCAGATACGCAGTATTTT
CDR3: CASSAAGGADTQYF
D: TRBD2
J: TRBJ2-3
length: 14
size: -
V: TRBV7-6

DNA: TGCGCCAGCAGCCAATTAGAGGGGAACCAGCCCCAGCATTTT
CDR3: CASSQLEGNQPQHF
D: -
J: TRBJ1-5
length: 14
size: -
V: TRBV4-1

DNA: TGCGCCAGCAGCCAAGGGACAGGGGGTTCCGAGCAGTACTTC
CDR3: CASSQGTGGSEQYF
D: TRBD1
J: TRBJ2-7
length: 14
size: -
V: TRBV4-1

DNA: TGTGCCAGTAGTATGAATATCGTGGCAGGGTATATGGGGGAGCTGTTTTTT
CDR3: CASSMNIVAGYMGELFF
D: -
J: TRBJ2-2
length: 17
size: -
V: TRBV19

DNA: TGTGCCAGCAGTTTAACGGACCGGATCTATGGCTACACCTTC
CDR3: CASSLTDRIYGYTF
D: -
J: TRBJ1-2
length: 14
size: -
V: TRBV28

DNA: TGTGCCAGCCAACGTTTTAGCGGATACCAAGAGACCCAGTACTTC
CDR3: CASQRFSGYQETQYF
D: -
J: TRBJ2-5
length: 15
size: once
V: TRBV2

DNA: TGTGCCAGCAGTTTATCTAGCGGGAGTGGTTTATACGAGCAGTACTTC
CDR3: CASSLSSGSGLYEQYF
D: TRBD2
J: TRBJ2-7
length: 16
size: -
V: TRBV27

DNA: TGTGCCAGCAGCTTAGACACGACCTTCTATGGCTACACCTTC
CDR3: CASSLDTTFYGYTF
D: -
J: TRBJ1-2
length: 14
size: once
V: TRBV7-9

DNA: TGTGCCACCAGCAGAGGAGAAATGGTTAGCAATGAGCAGTTCTTC
CDR3: CATSRGEMVSNEQFF
D: -
J: TRBJ2-1
length: 15
size: -
V: TRBV15

DNA: TGTGCCAGTAGTCAGATAATAGGGGGGATCGGGCTAGCGGGGAACAATGAGCAGTTCTTC
CDR3: CASSQIIGGIGLAGNNEQFF
D: TRBD2
J: TRBJ2-1
length: 20
size: -
V: TRBV19

DNA: TGCGCCAGCAGCCAAGTACCGGGCCGGAACACTGAAGCTTTCTTT
CDR3: CASSQVPGRNTEAFF
D: -
J: TRBJ1-1
length: 15
size: once
V: TRBV4-1

DNA: TGCAGCGTTTCGGGACTAGCGGCCTCCTACAATGAGCAGTTCTTC
CDR3: CSVSGLAASYNEQFF
D: TRBD2
J: TRBJ2-1
length: 15
size: -
V: TRBV29-1

DNA: TGTGCCAGCAGCCCCGAGCCGGGACAGGGATCAGATACGCAGTATTTT
CDR3: CASSPEPGQGSDTQYF
D: TRBD1
J: TRBJ2-3
length: 16
size: once
V: TRBV11-2

DNA: TGTGCCAGCAGCTCTGAGTTTTACGCTAGCACAGATACGCAGTATTTT
CDR3: CASSSEFYASTDTQYF
D: -
J: TRBJ2-3
length: 16
size: -
V: TRBV5-6

DNA: TGTGCCAGCAGCTTCCGGGACAGGGGAGGAGAAAAACTGTTTTTT
CDR3: CASSFRDRGGEKLFF
D: TRBD1
J: TRBJ1-4
length: 15
size: -
V: TRBV7-9

DNA: TGTGCCAGCAGCTTCGGGGGGAATCAAGCTCAGTACTTC
CDR3: CASSFGGNQAQYF
D: TRBD2
J: TRBJ2-7
length: 13
size: -
V: TRBV7-6

DNA: TGTGCCAGCACCGACAGCTATGGCTACACCTTC
CDR3: CASTDSYGYTF
D: -
J: TRBJ1-2
length: 11
size: -
V: TRBV9

DNA: TGTGCCAGCAGCCCGGGTGGGGAGCAGTTCTTC
CDR3: CASSPGGEQFF
D: -
J: TRBJ2-1
length: 11
size: -
V: TRBV9

DNA: TGTGCCACCAGCCCCCAGCGGAGCTCCTACAATGAGCAGTTCTTC
CDR3: CATSPQRSSYNEQFF
D: -
J: TRBJ2-1
length: 15
size: -
V: TRBV15

DNA: TGTGCCAGCAGTTTAGGCGGGAGTGGACAAGAGACCCAGTACTTC
CDR3: CASSLGGSGQETQYF
D: TRBD2
J: TRBJ2-5
length: 15
size: -
V: TRBV27

DNA: TGTGCCAGCAGCTTGGGCACCTACGAGCAGTACTTC
CDR3: CASSLGTYEQYF
D: -
J: TRBJ2-7
length: 12
size: -
V: TRBV5-6

DNA: TGCAGCGTTGAGGGGGAGAGCACAGATACGCAGTATTTT
CDR3: CSVEGESTDTQYF
D: -
J: TRBJ2-3
length: 13
size: -
V: TRBV29-1

DNA: TGCGCCAGCAGTGAGTCGCGTCCGCCGGGGGGCGAGCAGTACTTC
CDR3: CASSESRPPGGEQYF
D: TRBD2
J: TRBJ2-7
length: 15
size: -
V: TRBV10-1

DNA: TGTGCCAGCAGTTACGAGGCGGGAGTAGATATTCAGTACTTC
CDR3: CASSYEAGVDIQYF
D: TRBD2
J: TRBJ2-4
length: 14
size: -
V: TRBV6-5

DNA: TGTGCCAGCAGTAACAATGAGCAGTTCTTC
CDR3: CASSNNEQFF
D: -
J: TRBJ2-1
length: 10
size: -
V: TRBV9

DNA: TGTGCCATCAGTGGTGAGGCAGGGGGTCGCTCCTACGAGCAGTACTTC
CDR3: CAISGEAGGRSYEQYF
D: TRBD1
J: TRBJ2-7
length: 16
size: -
V: TRBV10-3

DNA: TGTGCCAGCAAAACGACTGCCCCGGGCGATGAGCAGTTCTTC
CDR3: CASKTTAPGDEQFF
D: -
J: TRBJ2-1
length: 14
size: -
V: TRBV6-4

DNA: TGTGCCAGCAGTTTATTACTTTCCTACGAGCAGTACTTC
CDR3: CASSLLLSYEQYF
D: -
J: TRBJ2-7
length: 13
size: -
V: TRBV28

DNA: TGTGCCAGCAGTTTACAGGACAGCACAGATACGCAGTATTTT
CDR3: CASSLQDSTDTQYF
D: -
J: TRBJ2-3
length: 14
size: -
V: TRBV28

DNA: TGTGCCAGCAGTGAAGCGCCCAGGGGAGGCGCAGATACGCAGTATTTT
CDR3: CASSEAPRGGADTQYF
D: -
J: TRBJ2-3
length: 16
size: once
V: TRBV2

DNA: TGTGCCAGCAGTTCAGGGTTAAGGTACGAGCAGTACTTC
CDR3: CASSSGLRYEQYF
D: -
J: TRBJ2-7
length: 13
size: -
V: TRBV28

DNA: TGCAGCGTCGGGACTAGCGGGAGATTGGACGGCGAGCAGTACTTC
CDR3: CSVGTSGRLDGEQYF
D: TRBD2
J: TRBJ2-7
length: 15
size: -
V: TRBV29-1

DNA: TGTGCCAGCAGTGAATGGACTAGCGGGGCCCTAGCCAAAAACATTCAGTACTTC
CDR3: CASSEWTSGALAKNIQYF
D: TRBD2
J: TRBJ2-4
length: 18
size: -
V: TRBV2

DNA: TGCAGCGTCGAGGGGAACAATGAGCAGTTCTTC
CDR3: CSVEGNNEQFF
D: -
J: TRBJ2-1
length: 11
size: once
V: TRBV29-1

DNA: TGTGCCAGCAGCTCTGGGACCTACAATGAGCAGTTCTTC
CDR3: CASSSGTYNEQFF
D: -
J: TRBJ2-1
length: 13
size: -
V: TRBV7-8

DNA: TGCGCCAGCAGTCGGACAGGGTCAGGCGTTACCTACGAGCAGTACTTC
CDR3: CASSRTGSGVTYEQYF
D: TRBD1
J: TRBJ2-7
length: 16
size: -
V: TRBV4-1

DNA: TGTGCCAGCAGCTCGATTGGGGTTGGGACCGGGGAGCTGTTTTTT
CDR3: CASSSIGVGTGELFF
D: -
J: TRBJ2-2
length: 15
size: -
V: TRBV5-6

DNA: TGTGCCAGCAGTTTATCCCCCCAGGGGGCTGTGTACGAGCAGTACTTC
CDR3: CASSLSPQGAVYEQYF
D: TRBD1
J: TRBJ2-7
length: 16
size: -
V: TRBV27

DNA: TGCGCCAGCAGTGAATATGGACAGGAACGAATCGGGTCGGCAGGAAACACCATATATTTT
CDR3: CASSEYGQERIGSAGNTIYF
D: TRBD1
J: TRBJ1-3
length: 20
size: -
V: TRBV4-1

DNA: TGTGCCAGCAGTAATAGGACAGGCGACAATCAGCCCCAGCATTTT
CDR3: CASSNRTGDNQPQHF
D: TRBD1
J: TRBJ1-5
length: 15
size: -
V: TRBV27

DNA: TGTGCCACCAGCAGAGAAGGAGGGGGCAGGGAAAAACTGTTTTTT
CDR3: CATSREGGGREKLFF
D: TRBD1
J: TRBJ1-4
length: 15
size: -
V: TRBV15